This T cell receptor beta chain is from a study of blood T cell repertoires in COVID-19. Study-level background: Acute-phase and convalescent COVID-19 samples originated in the United States, Italy and Spain. Sample material is recorded as cDNA or gDNA derived from T cells, B-cell-depleted T cells, or PBMCs.

Original data processing: By means of reference gene primer amplification, nucleated cell counts were estimated. Sequencing was performed with immunoSEQ multiplex PCR; in TCRdb, only in-frame clones are kept and a portion is missing. Clone size and V and J calls were adopted from that table, with D and trimming inferred from the DNA. The repertoire includes more than 150,000 clones, approximately 90% of them detected once, and approximately 2.3% sits in the top ten. Germline V lookup: CDR1 KGHDR, CDR2 SFDVKD. The CDR3 consists of 16 residues. Trimming stripped 6 bases from V and 0 bases from J, with 14 bases between.

The receptor was derived from a man aged 70-80 years with active or convalescent COVID-19. The rearrangement links TRBV24-1 to TRBJ2-1; weak D call: TRBD1 (6 bases). Sequencing was performed on peripheral blood. CDR3 coding DNA: TGTGCCACCAGTACAGGGTACTCTATCTCCTACAATGAGCAGTTCTTC. This gives the protein CATSTGYSISYNEQFF.